This entry lists 22 T cell receptor beta chains sequenced from one sample in a study of blood T cells in healthy people across ages. Primers used in a second PCR of about 7 to 12 cycles were a sample-barcoded 5' primer and a J-beta primer mix. TCRdb reprocessed the 5' RACE reads with MiXCR, giving one entry per CDR3 protein. The repertoire holds 1.5 million to 2 million distinct CDR3 sequences, with about 50% as singletons. Input material: blood. Source of these receptors: a woman in her forties in good health.

With respect to this clonotype: At one boundary the junction diverges from the germline segment, which might be a read error. The chain uses TRBV5-1 and TRBJ1-2; 7 nucleotides line up with TRBD1. CDR3 size: 14 residues. Germline loops: CDR1 SGHRS, CDR2 YFSETQ. The CDR3 spells CTSSVEGASYGYTF. CDR3 coding DNA: TGCACCAGCAGCGTGGAGGGGGCCAGCTATGGCTACACCTTC.

The table lists this clonotype with a few counts. The chain is built from TRBV28 and TRBJ2-6; a weak D match, TRBD1 (6 bases). The germline gives CDR1 MDHEN, CDR2 SYDVKM. This CDR3 is built from 15 residues. Trimming removed 8 bases at V and 0 bases at J, with 11 bases between. CDR3 nucleotide sequence: TGTGCCAGCGGTACAGGGCCCTCTGGGGCCAACGTCCTGACTTTC. Protein product: CASGTGPSGANVLTF.

The chain has TRBV12-3 or TRBV12-4 and TRBJ2-7; TRBD1 matches at 8 bases. The CDR3 length is 14 residues. V gave up 7 bases and J gave up 3 bases; unmatched junction bases: 8. CDR3 sequence (DNA): TGTGCCAGCATTCCTAGACAGGGGCGCTACGAGCAGTACTTC. Its translation is CASIPRQGRYEQYF.

The genes are TRBV20-1 and TRBJ2-3; 7 bases match TRBD1. The germline gives CDR1 DFQATT, CDR2 SNEGSKA (reference sequence). With V trimmed by 6 bases and J by 3 bases, 12 bases remained unmatched. The CDR3 loop spans 15 amino acids. DNA for the CDR3: TGCAGTGCCGCCCGTCCGGGACAGAAAACAGATACGCAGTATTTT. Protein product: CSAARPGQKTDTQYF.

The rearrangement links TRBV15 to TRBJ2-3, with 8 bases lining up with TRBD1. Trimming removed 0 bases from V and 5 bases from J; junction bases left unmatched: 4. Per germline, CDR1 LNHNV and CDR2 YYDKDF (reference sequence). The CDR3 sequence is 15 residues long. This CDR3 is CATSRDRGRVDTQYF. CDR3 nucleotides: TGTGCCACCAGCAGAGACAGGGGGCGGGTAGATACGCAGTATTTT.

The rearrangement joins TRBV28 to TRBJ2-7; 9 nucleotides match TRBD1. With 9 bases clipped from V and 3 bases from J, the junction kept 6 bases outside the gene matches. Germline lookup yields CDR1 MDHEN and CDR2 SYDVKM. The CDR3 has 13 amino acids. CDR3 bases: TGTGCCAGAAACCGGGACAGGGTCTACGAGCAGTACTTC. Residues: CARNRDRVYEQYF. The full variable domain, with the rest looked up from reference TRBV28 and TRBJ2-7, is DVKVTQSSRYLVKRTGEKVFLECVQDMDHENMFWYRQDPGLGLRLIYFSYDVKMKEKGDIPEGYSVSREKKERFSLILESASTNQTSMYLCARNRDRVYEQYFGPGTRLTVT.

This clonotype was seen a handful of times. The genes are TRBV28 and TRBJ2-5; D is unclear. The J call may be wrong; the DNA end is better matched by TRBJ2-7. The CDR3 has 13 amino acids. Germline V lookup: CDR1 MDHEN, CDR2 SYDVKM. The CDR3 DNA follows: TGTGCCAGCAGTTTAGGCGAAGTGCGCGAGCAGTACTTC. Encoded protein: CASSLGEVREQYF.

The rearrangement links TRBV7-2 to TRBJ2-5; 10 bases map to TRBD1. The germline CDR1 and CDR2 sequences are SGHTA and FQGNSA. The CDR3 consists of 15 residues. J gave up 2 bases and V 5 bases, and 5 bases lay outside the gene matches. In DNA form, the CDR3 reads TGTGCCAGCAGCCCGGGACAGGGGTGGCAAGAGACCCAGTACTTC. This sequence encodes CASSPGQGWQETQYF.

This rearrangement joins TRBV7-9 to TRBJ2-5, with D hard to call. Germline V gene lookup returns CDR1 SEHNR and CDR2 FQNEAQ (reference sequence). V was pared by 5 bases and J by 2 bases, with 12 bases between. The CDR3 runs to 14 residues. The CDR3 here is CASSQSQYQETQYF. The CDR3 DNA is TGTGCCAGCAGCCAGAGCCAGTATCAAGAGACCCAGTACTTC.

The CDR3 sequence is CASSFRGGLYEQYF. The CDR3 DNA reads as TGTGCCAGCAGTTTTCGGGGGGGCCTCTACGAGCAGTACTTC. This chain connects TRBV12-3 or TRBV12-4 to TRBJ2-7, with TRBD2 matching over 8 bases. The ends lost 3 bases at V and 3 bases at J; junction bases unmatched: 4. This CDR3 is built from 14 residues.

V usage is TRBV6-2 or TRBV6-3 and J usage is TRBJ2-7; tentative D call: TRBD2 (5 bases). In germline, CDR1 is MNHEY, CDR2 SVGEGT. The CDR3 is made up of 14 amino acids. V lost 2 bases, J lost 1 base, and 9 bases lay in between. This CDR3 is CASSYARASYEQYF. The CDR3, as DNA: TGTGCCAGCAGTTACGCGAGGGCATCCTACGAGCAGTACTTC.

The chain uses TRBV4-2 and TRBJ2-7, with TRBD2 as a possible D gene (5 bases). The V gene lost 1 base and the J gene lost 0 bases, with 19 bases spanning the gap. The CDR3 is made up of 18 amino acids. The V gene's germline CDR1 is LGHNA and CDR2 YNFKEQ. In DNA form, the CDR3 reads TGTGCCAGCAGCCAAGTTGGAGGAACAACCGCCAACTCCTACGAGCAGTACTTC. Its translation is CASSQVGGTTANSYEQYF.

The rearrangement joins TRBV29-1 to TRBJ2-1; weak D call: TRBD2 (6 bases). Germline V CDR1 and CDR2: SQVTM, ANQGSEA. The V end lost 3 bases, the J end lost 10 bases, and 10 bases lay between the germline ends. The length of the CDR3 is 11 residues. The DNA of the CDR3 is TGCAGCGTTGACTGGCTAGCGGAGCAGTTCTTC. Amino acids: CSVDWLAEQFF.

This clonotype turned up a few times. This chain joins TRBV4-2 and TRBJ1-4; D possibly corresponds to TRBD1 (6 bases). The CDR3 loop spans 16 amino acids. CDR1 is LGHNA, CDR2 YNFKEQ, per germline. V dropped 0 bases and J dropped 5 bases, with 13 bases sitting between them. CDR3 coding DNA: TGTGCCAGCAGCCAAGAGGCGGGCAGGGGAAATGAAAAACTGTTTTTT. It specifies CASSQEAGRGNEKLFF.

V and J are TRBV11-2 and TRBJ2-3; 9 bases are a match to TRBD1. CDR3 length: 18 residues. Germline-derived CDR1 and CDR2 are SGHAT and FQNNGV. J gave up 2 bases and V 5 bases, and 14 bases lay outside the gene matches. DNA for the CDR3: TGTGCCAGCAGCCTAAGCCACCTTCGACAGGGGGTCACAGATACGCAGTATTTT. This encodes CASSLSHLRQGVTDTQYF.

The rearrangement links TRBV27 to TRBJ2-3; 11 bases are shared with TRBD1. The V and J ends lost 8 bases and 4 bases, in that order; junction bases with no gene match: 11. This CDR3 contains 16 residues. Germline lookup yields CDR1 MNHEY and CDR2 SMNVEV (reference sequence). CDR3 nucleotides: TGTGCCAGCCCTGAAGGACAGGGGGCATCTGCAGATACGCAGTATTTT. Translated: CASPEGQGASADTQYF.

In regard to this clonotype: It may be a read error: a sequence one base away is much more abundant. The V gene is TRBV29-1, the J gene TRBJ2-7, with D perhaps matching TRBD1 or TRBD2 (6 bases each). CDR3 length: 15 amino acids. Between the trimmed V and J ends, which lost 0 bases and 7 bases, there was a span of 19 bases. Germline CDR1 SQVTM, CDR2 ANQGSEA. CDR3 nucleotide sequence: TGCAGCGTTGAAGAAGGGGCAGGGGAGGTGGATGAGCAGTACTTC. This translates into CSVEEGAGEVDEQYF.

The V and J genes are TRBV6-5 and TRBJ2-5, with D maybe TRBD1 (6 bases). V was trimmed by 6 bases and J by 5 bases, leaving 19 bases between them. The germline V gene has CDR1 MNHEY and CDR2 SVGAGI. This CDR3 has 15 residues. The chain's CDR3 is CASRREPGVSETQYF. DNA of the CDR3: TGTGCCAGCAGGCGTGAACCAGGGGTTAGCGAGACCCAGTACTTC.

This clonotype was seen many times. This chain links TRBV7-2 with TRBJ2-3; the D gene is possibly TRBD1 (5 bases). Germline CDR1 SGHTA, CDR2 FQGNSA. The ends were cut back, 6 bases at V and 2 bases at J, with 6 bases in the middle. This CDR3 comprises 12 residues. This CDR3 is CASRGDTDTQYF. The CDR3, as DNA: TGTGCCAGCAGAGGGGACACAGATACGCAGTATTTT.

V gene TRBV7-2 combines with J gene TRBJ2-5; tentative D call: TRBD2 (6 bases). The CDR3 is made up of 15 amino acids. The V gene's germline CDR1 is SGHTA and CDR2 FQGNSA. V was cut by 7 bases and J by 5 bases, with 20 bases left in between. CDR3 in DNA: TGTGCCAGCACCCCCCCGAGGAGGGGACGGGAGACCCAGTACTTC. It encodes CASTPPRRGRETQYF.

This rearrangement joins TRBV3-1 to TRBJ2-1; D call uncertain. The germline V gene has CDR1 LGHDT and CDR2 YNNKEL (reference sequence). The CDR3 contains 13 residues. The V end lost 2 bases, the J end lost 5 bases, and 7 bases lay between the germline ends. CDR3 nucleotides: TGTGCCAGCAGCCAACCTCCTCACAATGAGCAGTTCTTC. It encodes CASSQPPHNEQFF.

J is TRBJ1-2 and V is TRBV7-8; D unresolved. Germline CDR1 is SGHVS and CDR2 is FQNEAQ. V lost 5 bases to trimming and J lost 10 bases, with 8 bases between them. This CDR3 contains 10 residues. CDR3 region: CASSPLVYTF. CDR3 bases: TGTGCCAGCAGCCCACTCGTCTACACCTTC.